Below, one T cell receptor (beta chain) is given with its context. Its antigen is still unknown. The sample is drawn from a study of identical twins. Through template switching, a universal primer site was introduced, and the cDNA contained unique molecular identifiers. TCRdb reprocessed the 5' RACE reads with MiXCR, giving one entry per CDR3 protein. The table shows hundreds of thousands of distinct CDR3 sequences, with approximately 7.9% occurring only once. Among all donors, each was a healthy Caucasian. Notes on the study in general: Weaker excess twin sharing was observed in beta out-of-frame sequences. Invariant MAIT and iNKT cells may have partly biased zero-insertion analyses.

With V trimmed by 1 base and J by 15 bases, 10 bases remained unmatched. The CDR3 has 16 residues. Germline V gene sequence: CDR1 LNHNV, CDR2 YYDKDF (reference sequence). The sample was also reused in another study, on yellow fever vaccine responses in identical twins.

The sequence was obtained from a woman younger than 35 in good health. This chain connects TRBV15 to TRBJ2-1; 15 nucleotides match TRBD2. The sequencing sample was made of CD8+ T cells sorted from blood. In DNA form, the CDR3 reads TGTGCCACCAGCAGAGGCGCGGGACTAGCGGGAGGCGCCCGGTTCTTC. Translation: CATSRGAGLAGGARFF. Based on the CDR3 plus reference TRBV15 and TRBJ2-1, the full variable domain is DAMVIQNPRYQVTQFGKPVTLSCSQTLNHNVMYWYQQKSSQAPKLLFHYYDKDFNNEADTPDNFQSRRPNTSFCFLDIRSPGLGDTAMYLCATSRGAGLAGGARFFGPGTRLTVL.